This is a list of T cell receptor beta chains from one sample in a study of cytomegalovirus exposure and HLA in healthy donors. Sequenced by immunoSEQ multiplex PCR; TCRdb stores in-frame clones only, minus some. Among roughly 98,000 clones, under 85% were seen once, and the ten largest hold 11% to 15%. The specimen sequenced was PBMCs. The receptor set was obtained from a woman between 70 and 85 years old in good health and CMV-seropositive. CDR3s leave out the opening cysteine and the closing phenylalanine or tryptophan. Each record gives: CDR3 length, clone size, V gene, J gene, CDR3 protein. For some rows the clone size is stated as once, few or many, or as a class when expanded; others skip it.

>13|NA|TRBV6-1|TRBJ2-6
ASSANRAGANVLT
>13|NA|TRBV18|TRBJ2-5
ASSLQGHSQETQY
>12|NA|TRBV28|TRBJ1-5
ASTGQGNDQPQH
>14|NA|TRBV15|TRBJ1-1
ATSRTKTGLGTEAF
>12|once|TRBV5-1|TRBJ1-4
ASSPDRTNEKLF
>14|NA|TRBV5-6|TRBJ2-1
ASSFDGQGAWNEQF
>15|NA|TRBV7-8|TRBJ2-5
ASSSRTSGVIQETQY
>12|NA|TRBV5-1|TRBJ2-7
ASSITAGDYEQY
>15|NA|TRBV7-8|TRBJ2-2
ASSLVGDRAGTGELF
>13|NA|TRBV28|TRBJ2-1
ASSWQGQINNEQF
>15|NA|TRBV5-4|TRBJ2-6
ASSQRGQGVGANVLT
>9|once|TRBV29-1|TRBJ1-2
SVVTGDGYT
>12|NA|TRBV7-2|TRBJ1-3
ASSSGAPGNTIY
>11|NA|TRBV11-3|TRBJ2-7
ASSLDQGREQY
>12|NA|TRBV5-6|TRBJ1-2
ASSLDGTGYGHT
>11|NA|TRBV19|TRBJ2-2
AGRTANTGELF
>10|NA|TRBV28|TRBJ1-1
ASSLGQLEAF
>16|once|TRBV11-3|TRBJ2-3
ASSFGTSGALDTDTQY
>11|NA|TRBV7-2|TRBJ2-7
ASSLAASYEQY
>12|NA|TRBV7-9|TRBJ1-4
ASRQQGAAEKLF
>12|NA|TRBV19|TRBJ1-6
ASSTRTENSPLH
>13|NA|TRBV18|TRBJ2-5
ASSPPRTGEETQY
>16|few|TRBV4-1|TRBJ2-2
ASSHGGLAGVGTGELF
>13|NA|TRBV6-4|TRBJ2-3
ASSSKSTLTDTQY
>10|NA|TRBV29-1|TRBJ1-1
SARDRNTEAF
>11|NA|TRBV7-3|TRBJ2-5
ASSPTRKETQY
>11|NA|TRBV7-2|TRBJ1-6
ASSGRNNSPLH
>12|few|TRBV15|TRBJ1-1
ATSRDYGNTEAF
>11|few|TRBV6-5|TRBJ1-5
ASSWTDHQPQH
>14|once|TRBV6-6|TRBJ1-4
ASGMEGGRGWEKLF
>14|NA|TRBV28|TRBJ2-7
ASIPGSGQGAYEQY
>10|NA|TRBV5-5|TRBJ2-7
ASSLDLREQY
>11|NA|TRBV28|TRBJ2-5
ATPKTAGQTQY
>13|NA|TRBV5-8|TRBJ1-5
ASRSPGQGNQPQH
>13|NA|TRBV19|TRBJ2-7
ASGRTSGRSHEQY
>15|few|TRBV30|TRBJ2-6
AWSVTGANSGANVLT
>11|few|TRBV6-5|TRBJ2-3
ASGTGRGDTQY
>13|few|TRBV7-3|TRBJ2-5
ASRYRTSGKETQY
>12|NA|TRBV18|TRBJ1-4
ASARDRVNEKLF
>17|NA|TRBV7-2|TRBJ2-2
ASSLAILAGGRGTGELF